Here is one T cell receptor (beta chain) with its context. Original data processing: Reference gene primers were amplified, and this amplification served to estimate nucleated cell counts. Using immunoSEQ multiplex PCR, the repertoire was profiled, and TCRdb retains in-frame clones only, with some absent. Clone size and the V and J calls come from that table; the DNA yielded D and trimming. The sample has 300,000 to 400,000 clones; 91% are singletons. The data belong to a study of blood T cell repertoires in COVID-19. Study-wide context: COVID-19 samples collected from the United States, Italy and Spain covered acute and convalescent phases. Sources were T cells, B-cell-depleted T cells, or PBMCs; the material itself was cDNA or gDNA.

CDR3 length equals 15 residues. The V gene's germline CDR1 is SNHLY and CDR2 FYNNEI. V lost 6 bases to trimming and J lost 13 bases, with 25 bases between them. Specimen: peripheral blood. The rearrangement joins TRBV2 to TRBJ2-1; tentative D call: TRBD2 (5 bases). This clonotype was obtained from a woman aged 18-29 years who had recovered from COVID-19. The CDR3 loop reads CASSPLASRMRAQFF. CDR3 nucleotides: TGTGCCAGCAGCCCACTCGCCTCACGAATGAGGGCCCAGTTCTTC.